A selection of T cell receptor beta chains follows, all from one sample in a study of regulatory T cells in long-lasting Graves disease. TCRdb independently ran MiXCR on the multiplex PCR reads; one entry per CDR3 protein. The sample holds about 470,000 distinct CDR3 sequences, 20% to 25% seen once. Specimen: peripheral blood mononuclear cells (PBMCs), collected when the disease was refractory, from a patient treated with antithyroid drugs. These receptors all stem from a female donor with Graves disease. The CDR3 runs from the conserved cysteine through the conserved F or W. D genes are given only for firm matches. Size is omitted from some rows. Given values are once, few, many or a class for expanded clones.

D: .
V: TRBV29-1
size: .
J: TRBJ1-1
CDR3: CSVGGRGAEAFF
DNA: TGCAGCGTTGGAGGCCGGGGGGCTGAAGCTTTCTTT

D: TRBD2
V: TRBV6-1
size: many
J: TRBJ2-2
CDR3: CASRPAGERGELFF
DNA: TGTGCCAGCAGACCAGCGGGAGAGAGGGGGGAGCTGTTTTTT

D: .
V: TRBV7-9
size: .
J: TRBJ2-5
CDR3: CASSGSGGGAETQYF
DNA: TGTGCCAGCAGCGGGAGTGGGGGGGGCGCCGAGACCCAGTACTTC

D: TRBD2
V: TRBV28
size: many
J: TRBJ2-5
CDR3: CASSPSGRGETQYF
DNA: TGTGCCAGCAGTCCTAGCGGGAGAGGAGAGACCCAGTACTTC

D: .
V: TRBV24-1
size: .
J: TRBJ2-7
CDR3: CATSDTDSHEQYF
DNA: TGTGCCACCAGTGACACCGACAGTCACGAGCAGTACTTC

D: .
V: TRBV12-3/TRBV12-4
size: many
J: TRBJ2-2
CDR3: CASSSKDGDTGELFF
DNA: TGTGCCAGCAGTTCGAAGGATGGTGACACCGGGGAGCTGTTTTTT

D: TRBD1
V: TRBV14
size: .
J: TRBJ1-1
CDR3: CASSPQTGAGTEAFF
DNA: TGTGCCAGCAGCCCCCAGACAGGGGCCGGCACTGAAGCTTTCTTT

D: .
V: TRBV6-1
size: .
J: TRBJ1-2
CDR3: CASTPGEGQNGYTF
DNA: TGTGCCAGCACTCCCGGGGAGGGGCAGAATGGCTACACCTTC

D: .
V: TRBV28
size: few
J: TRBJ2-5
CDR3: CASSGGPRRTQYF
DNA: TGTGCCAGCAGTGGAGGTCCAAGGAGGACCCAGTACTTC

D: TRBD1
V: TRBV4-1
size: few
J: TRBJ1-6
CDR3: CASSQGDREGSPLHF
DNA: TGCGCCAGCAGCCAAGGGGACAGGGAGGGTTCACCCCTCCACTTT

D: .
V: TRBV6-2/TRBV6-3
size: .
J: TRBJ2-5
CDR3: CASSYNAGQRETQYF
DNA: TGTGCCAGCAGTTACAACGCTGGCCAACGGGAGACCCAGTACTTC

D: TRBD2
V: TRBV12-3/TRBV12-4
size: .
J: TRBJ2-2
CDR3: CASCLAGGPGGELFF
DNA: TGTGCCAGCTGCCTAGCGGGGGGGCCCGGCGGGGAGCTGTTTTTT

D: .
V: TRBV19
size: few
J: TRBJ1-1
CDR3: CASGTPGGEAFF
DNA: TGTGCCAGTGGAACACCGGGCGGTGAAGCTTTCTTT

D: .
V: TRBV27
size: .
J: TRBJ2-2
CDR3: CASSWGPSWNTGELFF
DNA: TGTGCCAGCAGTTGGGGGCCATCGTGGAACACCGGGGAGCTGTTTTTT

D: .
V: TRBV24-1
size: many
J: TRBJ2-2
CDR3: CATSDPGTGNTGELFF
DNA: TGTGCCACCAGTGACCCCGGGACTGGGAACACCGGGGAGCTGTTTTTT

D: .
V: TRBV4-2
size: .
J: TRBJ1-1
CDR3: CASSQEGEVGGAFF
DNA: TGTGCCAGCAGCCAAGAAGGTGAAGTGGGGGGCGCTTTCTTT

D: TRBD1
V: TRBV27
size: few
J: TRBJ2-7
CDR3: CASSFGTGGVYEQYF
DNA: TGTGCCAGCAGTTTTGGGACAGGGGGCGTTTACGAGCAGTACTTC

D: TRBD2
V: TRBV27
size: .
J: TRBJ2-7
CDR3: CASRPGQGRVYEQYF
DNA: TGTGCCAGCAGGCCAGGACAAGGGAGGGTCTACGAGCAGTACTTC

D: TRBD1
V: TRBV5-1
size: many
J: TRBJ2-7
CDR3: CASSSGQGVAYEQYF
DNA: TGCGCCAGCAGCTCCGGACAGGGGGTCGCCTACGAGCAGTACTTC

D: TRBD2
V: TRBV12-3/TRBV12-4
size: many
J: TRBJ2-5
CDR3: CASSSGGDQETQYF
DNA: TGTGCCAGCAGTAGTGGGGGGGACCAAGAGACCCAGTACTTC

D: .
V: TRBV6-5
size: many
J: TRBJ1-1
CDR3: CASSYSYYSEAFF
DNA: TGTGCCAGCAGTTACTCGTACTATTCTGAAGCTTTCTTT

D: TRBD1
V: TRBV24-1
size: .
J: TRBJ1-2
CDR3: CATSDTRTGDGYTF
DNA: TGTGCCACCAGTGACACAAGGACAGGGGATGGCTACACCTTC

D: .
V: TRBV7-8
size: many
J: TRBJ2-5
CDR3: CASSLFTSRETQYF
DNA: TGTGCCAGCAGCTTATTTACTAGCAGGGAGACCCAGTACTTC